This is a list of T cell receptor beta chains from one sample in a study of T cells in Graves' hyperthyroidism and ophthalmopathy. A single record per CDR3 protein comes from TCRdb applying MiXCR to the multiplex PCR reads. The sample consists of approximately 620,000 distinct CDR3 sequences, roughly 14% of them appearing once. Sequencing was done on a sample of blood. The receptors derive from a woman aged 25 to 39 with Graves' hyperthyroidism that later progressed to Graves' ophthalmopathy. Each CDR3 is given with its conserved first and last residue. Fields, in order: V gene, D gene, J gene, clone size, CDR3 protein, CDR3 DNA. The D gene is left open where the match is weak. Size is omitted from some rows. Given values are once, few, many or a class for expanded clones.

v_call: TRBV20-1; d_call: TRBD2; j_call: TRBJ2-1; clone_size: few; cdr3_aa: CSASPRLAGESYNEQFF; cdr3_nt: TGCAGTGCTAGTCCCCGACTAGCGGGAGAGTCCTACAATGAGCAGTTCTTC
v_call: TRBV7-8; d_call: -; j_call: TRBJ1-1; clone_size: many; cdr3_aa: CASSLVSLSEAFF; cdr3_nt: TGTGCCAGCAGCTTAGTCAGTTTGTCTGAAGCTTTCTTT
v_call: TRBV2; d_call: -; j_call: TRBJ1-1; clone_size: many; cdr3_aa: CASRGGGYEAFF; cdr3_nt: TGTGCCAGCAGGGGGGGCGGTTATGAAGCTTTCTTT
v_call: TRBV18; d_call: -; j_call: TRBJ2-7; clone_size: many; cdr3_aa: CASSPPLGVYEQYF; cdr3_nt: TGTGCCAGCTCACCACCGTTGGGGGTCTATGAGCAGTACTTC
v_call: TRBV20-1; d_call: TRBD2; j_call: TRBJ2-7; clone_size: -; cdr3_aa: CSAEGEAGGPYEQYF; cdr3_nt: TGCAGTGCTGAGGGGGAAGCGGGAGGGCCCTACGAGCAGTACTTC
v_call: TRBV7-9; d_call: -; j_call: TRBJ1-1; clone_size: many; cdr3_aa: CASSIQGDTEAFF; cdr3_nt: TGTGCCAGCAGCATACAGGGAGACACTGAAGCTTTCTTT
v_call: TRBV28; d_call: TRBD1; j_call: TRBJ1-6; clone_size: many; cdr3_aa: CAIPGTGGPNSPLHF; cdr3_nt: TGTGCCATCCCCGGGACAGGGGGCCCCAATTCACCCCTCCACTTT
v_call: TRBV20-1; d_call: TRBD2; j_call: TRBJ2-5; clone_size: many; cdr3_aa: CSARISASGNYIQETQYF; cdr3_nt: TGCAGTGCTAGAATATCGGCTAGCGGGAATTATATTCAAGAGACCCAGTACTTC
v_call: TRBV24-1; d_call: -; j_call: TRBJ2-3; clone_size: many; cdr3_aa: CATSDSGPRQGGVQYF; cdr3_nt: TGTGCCACCAGTGATTCGGGACCCCGACAGGGCGGGGTGCAGTATTTT
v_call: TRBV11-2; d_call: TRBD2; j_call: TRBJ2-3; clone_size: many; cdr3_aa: CASSLAGGQGTQYF; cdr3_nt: TGTGCCAGCAGCTTGGCGGGAGGGCAAGGTACGCAGTATTTT
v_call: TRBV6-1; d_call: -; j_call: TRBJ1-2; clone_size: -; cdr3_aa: CASSWGRGTGYGYTF; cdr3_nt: TGTGCCAGCAGTTGGGGGCGGGGTACGGGGTATGGCTACACCTTC
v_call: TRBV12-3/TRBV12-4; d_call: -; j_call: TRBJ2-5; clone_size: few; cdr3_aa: CASSAVEETQYF; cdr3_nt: TGTGCCAGCAGTGCAGTGGAAGAGACCCAGTACTTC
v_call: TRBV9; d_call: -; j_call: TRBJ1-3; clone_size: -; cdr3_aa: CASSVGGQGNTIYF; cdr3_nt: TGTGCCAGCAGCGTCGGAGGACAGGGAAACACCATATATTTT
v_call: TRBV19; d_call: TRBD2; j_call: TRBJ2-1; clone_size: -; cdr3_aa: CASSKWTSGSHEQFF; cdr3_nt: TGTGCCAGTAGTAAATGGACTAGCGGGAGTCATGAGCAGTTCTTC
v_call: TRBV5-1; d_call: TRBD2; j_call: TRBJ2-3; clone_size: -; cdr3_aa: CASSFLASGSTDTQYF; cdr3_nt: TGCGCCAGCAGCTTTCTCGCTAGCGGGAGCACAGATACGCAGTATTTT
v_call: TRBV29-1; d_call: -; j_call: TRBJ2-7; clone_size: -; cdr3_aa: CNGTAAVREQYF; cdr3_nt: TGCAACGGAACGGCTGCTGTTCGGGAGCAGTACTTC
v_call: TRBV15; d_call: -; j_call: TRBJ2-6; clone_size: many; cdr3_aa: CATSRPGPLEASANVLTF; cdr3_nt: TGTGCCACCAGCAGGCCAGGGCCCCTAGAGGCGTCGGCCAACGTCCTGACTTTC
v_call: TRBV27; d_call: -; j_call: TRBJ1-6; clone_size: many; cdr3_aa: CASSLFPLQNTNSPLHF; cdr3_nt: TGTGCCAGCAGTTTATTCCCTTTACAGAATACCAATTCACCCCTCCACTTT
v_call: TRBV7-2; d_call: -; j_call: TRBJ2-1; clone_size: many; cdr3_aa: CASSLSYRDNEQFF; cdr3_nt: TGTGCCAGCAGCTTATCCTACCGCGACAATGAGCAGTTCTTC
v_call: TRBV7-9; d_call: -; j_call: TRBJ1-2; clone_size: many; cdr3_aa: CASSPPRPGANYGYTF; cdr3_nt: TGTGCCAGCAGCCCGCCGCGTCCCGGTGCTAACTATGGCTACACCTTC
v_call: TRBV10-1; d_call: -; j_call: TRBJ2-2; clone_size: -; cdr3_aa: CASSDLDGENTGELFF; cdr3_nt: TGCGCCAGCAGTGACCTGGACGGAGAGAACACCGGGGAGCTGTTTTTT
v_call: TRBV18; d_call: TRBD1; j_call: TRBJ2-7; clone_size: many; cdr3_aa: CASSPPTGGIYEQYF; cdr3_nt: TGTGCCAGCTCACCACCGACAGGGGGCATCTACGAGCAGTACTTC
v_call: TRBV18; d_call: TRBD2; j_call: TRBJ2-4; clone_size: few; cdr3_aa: CASSPPGLAVAKNIQYF; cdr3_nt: TGTGCCAGCTCACCCCCTGGACTAGCGGTAGCCAAAAACATTCAGTACTTC
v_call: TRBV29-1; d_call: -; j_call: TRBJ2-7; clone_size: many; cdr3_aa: CSVVRTEYEQYF; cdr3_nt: TGCAGCGTTGTAAGGACAGAGTACGAGCAGTACTTC
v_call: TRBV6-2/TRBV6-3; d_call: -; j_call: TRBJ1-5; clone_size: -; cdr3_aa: CASSSPDGQPQRF; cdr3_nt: TGTGCCAGCAGTTCCCCCGATGGTCAGCCCCAGCGTTTT
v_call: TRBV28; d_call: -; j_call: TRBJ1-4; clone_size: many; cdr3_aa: CASSSGSGNEKLFF; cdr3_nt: TGTGCCAGCAGCTCAGGCTCTGGGAATGAAAAACTGTTTTTT
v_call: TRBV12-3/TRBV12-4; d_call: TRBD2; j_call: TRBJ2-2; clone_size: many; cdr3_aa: CASSLAGEIGELFF; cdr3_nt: TGTGCCAGCAGCCTAGCGGGAGAGATCGGGGAGCTGTTTTTT
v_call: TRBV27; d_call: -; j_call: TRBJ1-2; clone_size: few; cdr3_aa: CASTSRGSPNYGYTF; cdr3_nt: TGTGCCAGCACCTCCCGTGGCAGCCCTAACTATGGCTACACCTTC